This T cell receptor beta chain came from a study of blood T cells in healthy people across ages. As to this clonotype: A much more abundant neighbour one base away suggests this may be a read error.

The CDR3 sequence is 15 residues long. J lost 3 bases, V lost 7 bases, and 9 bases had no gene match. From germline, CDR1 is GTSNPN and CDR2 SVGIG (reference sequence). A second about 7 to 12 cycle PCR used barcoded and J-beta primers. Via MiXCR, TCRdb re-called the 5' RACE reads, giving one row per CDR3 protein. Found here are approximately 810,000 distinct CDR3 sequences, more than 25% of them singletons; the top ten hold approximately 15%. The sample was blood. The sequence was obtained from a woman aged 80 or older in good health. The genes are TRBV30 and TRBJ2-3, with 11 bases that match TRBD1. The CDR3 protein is CASLPGQGGTDTQYF. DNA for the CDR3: TGTGCCTCTCTACCGGGACAGGGGGGAACAGATACGCAGTATTTT.